A selection of T cell receptor beta chains follows, all from one sample in a study of identical twins. TCRdb reanalysed the 5' RACE reads using MiXCR and keeps one entry per CDR3 protein. Of nearly 650,000 distinct CDR3 sequences listed, roughly 7.2% were seen once; the top ten hold around 1.6%. The same specimen was also included in a second study, on yellow fever vaccine responses in identical twins.

The sequenced material came from PBMCs. The receptor set was obtained from a young woman in good health. The CDR3 runs from the conserved cysteine through the conserved F or W. Fields, in order: J gene, clone size, D gene, V gene, CDR3 protein, CDR3 DNA. The D gene is left open where the match is weak. A clone size is listed for some rows: how often the clone was seen (once, few, many), or a class if it is expanded.

>TRBJ1-4|few|-|TRBV10-2
CASSGWVNEKLFF
TGCGCCAGCAGTGGATGGGTAAATGAAAAACTGTTTTTT
>TRBJ1-2|many|TRBD1|TRBV29-1
CSVPGTGNYGYTF
TGCAGCGTCCCCGGGACAGGGAACTATGGCTACACCTTC
>TRBJ2-1|many|TRBD2|TRBV12-3/TRBV12-4
CASSILAGKYNEQFF
TGTGCCAGCAGTATCCTAGCGGGGAAGTACAATGAGCAGTTCTTC
>TRBJ2-2|-|-|TRBV3-1
CASSQTRDWGNTGELFF
TGTGCCAGCAGCCAAACCCGGGACTGGGGGAACACCGGGGAGCTGTTTTTT
>TRBJ2-5|many|-|TRBV10-3
CAISERQETQYF
TGTGCCATCAGTGAGCGCCAAGAGACCCAGTACTTC
>TRBJ2-7|few|TRBD2|TRBV28
CASSSQMTSGSYEQYF
TGTGCCAGCAGTTCCCAAATGACTAGCGGTTCCTACGAGCAGTACTTC
>TRBJ2-3|-|TRBD2|TRBV2
CASSRKRGGITDTQYF
TGTGCCAGCAGTAGAAAGCGGGGGGGGATCACAGATACGCAGTATTTT
>TRBJ2-5|few|TRBD2|TRBV29-1
CSVFTSGRRPKETQYF
TGCAGCGTTTTTACTAGCGGGAGGCGGCCCAAAGAGACCCAGTACTTC
>TRBJ2-5|-|-|TRBV20-1
CSARDGNGVTQYF
TGCAGTGCTAGAGATGGGAACGGGGTGACCCAGTACTTC
>TRBJ1-1|many|-|TRBV12-3/TRBV12-4
CASSLRWGQTAEAFF
TGTGCCAGCAGCCTAAGGTGGGGACAAACGGCTGAAGCTTTCTTT
>TRBJ2-6|few|-|TRBV12-3/TRBV12-4
CASSFSPGVEGANVLTF
TGTGCCAGCAGTTTCTCTCCTGGGGTGGAAGGGGCCAACGTCCTGACTTTC
>TRBJ2-5|many|TRBD2|TRBV5-5
CASSQTSGRGGQETQYF
TGTGCCAGCAGCCAGACTAGCGGGAGAGGTGGGCAAGAGACCCAGTACTTC
>TRBJ2-3|few|-|TRBV7-3
CASSSIAGDTNLADYTDTQYF
TGTGCCAGCAGCTCAATTGCCGGGGACACCAACCTAGCGGACTACACAGATACGCAGTATTTT
>TRBJ2-5|many|-|TRBV20-1
CSARDQNGFESETQYF
TGCAGTGCTAGAGATCAAAACGGATTTGAGTCTGAGACCCAGTACTTC
>TRBJ1-6|many|-|TRBV11-2
CASSVGERNSPLHF
TGTGCCAGCAGCGTAGGGGAGCGGAATTCACCCCTCCACTTT
>TRBJ1-3|-|-|TRBV4-2
CASSQDLGWGNTIYF
TGTGCCAGCAGCCAAGATTTGGGGTGGGGAAACACCATATATTTT
>TRBJ1-5|many|-|TRBV12-3/TRBV12-4
CASSLEDWSQPQHF
TGTGCCAGCAGTTTGGAGGATTGGAGTCAGCCCCAGCATTTT